A single T cell receptor beta chain is shown here with its context. The antigen is unknown. The data were taken from a study of naive and memory T cell subsets. Study observations and caveats: Each distinct alpha or beta sequence counts as one clonotype.

V was pared by 6 bases and J by 3 bases, with 18 bases between. Germline loops: CDR1 SGHDT, CDR2 YYEEEE. The length of the CDR3 is 15 residues. An equimolar mix of two oligonucleotides served as the beta constant-region primer for TRBC1 and TRBC2. Ligated cDNA was amplified by four rounds of PCR with nested alpha and beta constant-region primers and SP2. TCRdb reanalysed the UMI-ligation and nested PCR reads using MiXCR and keeps one entry per CDR3 protein. The sample lists 20,000 to 25,000 distinct CDR3 sequences; 7% to 9% were seen once. This chain joins TRBV5-6 and TRBJ1-2, with D possibly TRBD1 on 5 matching bases. The sequence was collected from a human donor in good health. Sequenced material: central memory CD8+ T cells from blood. In DNA, the CDR3 is TGTGCCAGCACCTCTGGGCTGGACACCCACTATGGCTACACCTTC. The encoded protein is CASTSGLDTHYGYTF.